This entry concerns a single T cell receptor (beta chain). The antigen is not known. This specimen comes from a study of human T cells and chemical hapten exposure. The germline V gene has CDR1 GTSNPN and CDR2 SVGIG (reference sequence). V lost 3 bases to trimming and J lost 4 bases; unmatched junction nucleotides: 7. The CDR3 covers 15 residues. Time point meaning: patch test 2, 6 weeks after DPC sensitization. Treatment meaning: therapeutic diphenylcyclopropenone sensitization with weekly scalp DPC. Blood sampling preceded each patch test application. TCRdb reprocessed the RACE reads via MiXCR and lists one record per CDR3 protein. In the table there are about 84,000 distinct CDR3 sequences, about 10% of which are singletons. Study observations and caveats: Sensitization with DPC brought no change to TCRs above 1 in 1000 in frequency.

The material sequenced was whole blood, taken in connection with sensitization to the hapten diphenylcyclopropenone (DPC). The chain couples TRBV30 to TRBJ1-1; 11 nucleotides line up with TRBD1. The TCR comes from a woman aged 45-65 years with alopecia areata. Some clones in this sample may be carry-over from other donors' samples. The CDR3 DNA follows: TGTGCCTGGAGATCACTGGGACAGGGGGGCACTGAAGCTTTCTTT. As protein: CAWRSLGQGGTEAFF.